These 27 T cell receptor beta chains came from one sample sequenced in a study of graft-versus-host responses after intestinal transplantation. Their target antigens are unknown. TCRdb's copy holds only in-frame clones and misses some; the assay was immunoSEQ multiplex PCR. This table has 25,000 to 35,000 clones, roughly 80% appearing once. The source material was unstimulated CD8+ T cells sorted from spleen or lymph node cells, sampled before intestinal transplant. These receptors all come from a human donor who received an intestinal transplant.

V gene TRBV29-1 combines with J gene TRBJ2-1, with TRBD1 matching over 7 bases. The junction had 7 bases not matched to a gene; V was cut back by 5 bases and J by 0 bases. The CDR3 spans 15 residues. Germline lookup yields CDR1 SQVTM and CDR2 ANQGSEA. The CDR3 DNA reads as TGCAGCGTTACTCTCTGGGACAGCTCCTACAATGAGCAGTTCTTC. Encoded protein: CSVTLWDSSYNEQFF.

This clone came up a few times. The chain uses TRBV6-5 and TRBJ2-7; 8 bases map to TRBD1. This CDR3 is built from 13 residues. V shed 4 bases, J shed 2 bases, and the junction held 1 base outside the gene matches. Germline V gives CDR1 MNHEY, CDR2 SVGAGI. The CDR3 region is CASSWGQAYEQYF. The CDR3, as DNA: TGTGCCAGCAGTTGGGGACAGGCCTACGAGCAGTACTTC.

V gene TRBV6-1 combines with J gene TRBJ2-5, with 8 bases identical to TRBD2. CDR3 size: 14 residues. CDR1 is MNHNS, CDR2 SASEGT, per germline. V shed 11 bases and J 4 bases; nucleotides not matched to a gene: 12. The CDR3 loop is CAASSLLAAETQYF. CDR3 coding DNA: TGTGCCGCAAGCTCACTACTAGCGGCAGAGACCCAGTACTTC.

This clone turned up a few times. V usage is TRBV5-4 and J usage is TRBJ2-7; perhaps TRBD2 as D (5 bases). V lost 4 bases to trimming and J lost 2 bases, with 13 bases between them. The CDR3 spans 14 residues. Germline CDR1 reads SGHNT; CDR2 reads YYREEE (reference sequence). DNA of the CDR3: TGTGCCAGCAGCGCGGGTCTAGCTCCCTACGAGCAGTACTTC. Encoded protein: CASSAGLAPYEQYF.

CDR3 nucleotides: TGTGCCAGCAGCCGCGAGGACAAGCCCACCTACGAGCAGTACTTC. It codes for CASSREDKPTYEQYF. The chain employs TRBV9 and TRBJ2-7; tentatively, D is TRBD1 (5 bases). CDR3 size: 15 residues. V lost 4 bases to trimming and J lost 2 bases, with 16 bases between them. Germline-derived CDR1 and CDR2 are SGDLS and YYNGEE.

V usage is TRBV27 and J usage is TRBJ1-6; unclear D gene. The CDR3 is 15 amino acids. Trimming took 10 bases from V and 2 from J, leaving 15 bases between them. Germline V gene sequence: CDR1 MNHEY, CDR2 SMNVEV (reference sequence). The CDR3 loop is CATSLGRAYNSPLHF. The CDR3 DNA reads TGTGCCACTTCTCTCGGGAGGGCCTATAATTCACCCCTCCACTTT.

This chain connects TRBV7-3 to TRBJ1-4, with D possibly matching TRBD1 (5 bases). Germline lookup yields CDR1 SGHTA and CDR2 FQGTGA. This CDR3 is 15 amino acids long. The V and J ends lost 2 bases and 7 bases respectively, with 14 bases between them. The CDR3 protein is CASSLLSQGGEKLFF. The CDR3 DNA reads as TGTGCCAGCAGCTTACTCTCGCAGGGAGGTGAAAAACTGTTTTTT. Complete variable domain (other parts from reference TRBV7-3 and TRBJ1-4): GAGVSQTPSNKVTEKGKYVELRCDPISGHTALYWYRQSLGQGPEFLIYFQGTGAADDSGLPNDRFFAVRPEGSVSTLKIQRTERGDSAVYLCASSLLSQGGEKLFFGSGTQLSVL.

This rearrangement joins TRBV27 to TRBJ2-1; maybe TRBD2 (7 bases). The CDR3 has 15 residues. The V end was cut by 1 base, the J end by 5 bases, with 12 bases between. CDR1 and CDR2 from the germline V gene are MNHEY and SMNVEV (reference sequence). CDR3 amino acids: CASSLLGAGDNEQFF. The CDR3 nucleotides are TGTGCCAGCAGTTTATTGGGGGCGGGAGACAATGAGCAGTTCTTC.

The chain employs TRBV7-6 and TRBJ2-5; D gene uncertain. The CDR3 contains 12 residues. CDR1 SGHVS and CDR2 FNYEAQ come from the germline V gene. V shed 6 bases and J shed 6 bases, with 11 bases lying between them. The CDR3 spells CASSPLLKTQYF. CDR3 in DNA: TGTGCCAGCAGTCCCCTACTAAAGACCCAGTACTTC.

The rearrangement links TRBV4-1 to TRBJ2-2; TRBD1 agrees at 7 bases. V lost 1 base to trimming and J lost 7 bases; unmatched junction nucleotides: 3. The germline gives CDR1 MGHRA, CDR2 YSYEKL. The CDR3 is 14 residues long. The chain's CDR3 is CASSQGQGFGELFF. For the CDR3, the DNA is TGCGCCAGCAGCCAAGGACAGGGATTCGGGGAGCTGTTTTTT.

The chain employs TRBV7-9 and TRBJ2-7; 12 bases map to TRBD2. CDR3 length equals 16 residues. Germline V lookup: CDR1 SEHNR, CDR2 FQNEAQ (reference sequence). V lost 4 bases to trimming and J lost 1 base; unmatched junction nucleotides: 5. The CDR3 region is CASSSTLAGGSYEQYF. CDR3 nucleotides: TGTGCCAGCAGCTCAACACTAGCGGGAGGTTCCTACGAGCAGTACTTC.

V gene TRBV7-9 combines with J gene TRBJ2-5, with 9 nucleotides matching TRBD1. The end of the DNA fits TRBJ2-7 better, so the J call may be wrong. CDR1 and CDR2 (germline): SEHNR, FQNEAQ (reference sequence). The CDR3 totals 15 residues. The CDR3 loop is CASSPPGTGLHEQYF. The CDR3 nucleotides read TGTGCCAGCAGCCCGCCCGGGACAGGGCTCCACGAGCAGTACTTC.

The V call is TRBV19, the J call TRBJ1-1, with TRBD1 identical over 8 bases. The V segment lost 6 bases and the J segment 2 bases; nucleotides outside the gene matches: 8. The CDR3 runs 15 residues. The germline CDR1 and CDR2 sequences are LNHDA and SQIVND (reference sequence). CDR3 amino acids: CASSPLQGANTEAFF. The CDR3 coding sequence is TGTGCCAGTAGCCCCCTTCAGGGGGCTAACACTGAAGCTTTCTTT. The full variable domain, with the rest looked up from reference TRBV19 and TRBJ1-1, is DGGITQSPKYLFRKEGQNVTLSCEQNLNHDAMYWYRQDPGQGLRLIYYSQIVNDFQKGDIAEGYSVSREKKESFPLTVTSAQKNPTAFYLCASSPLQGANTEAFFGQGTRLTVV.

The chain is built from TRBV5-1 and TRBJ2-7; perhaps TRBD2 as D (5 bases). This CDR3 has 14 amino acids. Trimming left V 1 base short and J 2 bases short, with 10 bases between. Germline CDR1 reads SGHRS; CDR2 reads YFSETQ. The CDR3 is CASSLFAAAYEQYF. CDR3 DNA sequence: TGCGCCAGCAGCTTGTTCGCAGCGGCCTACGAGCAGTACTTC.

J is TRBJ2-7 and V is TRBV7-8, with TRBD2 matching over 9 bases. The CDR3 has 13 residues. Germline V gives CDR1 SGHVS, CDR2 FQNEAQ. V lost 8 bases to trimming and J lost 6 bases; unmatched junction nucleotides: 8. The CDR3 bases are TGTGCCAGCTCCGGCGGGGGGGCTATCGAGCAGTACTTC. It yields the protein CASSGGGAIEQYF.

The count of this clone is one. The chain uses TRBV11-2 and TRBJ2-5; 12 nucleotides align to TRBD2. The junction had 5 bases not matched to a gene; V was cut back by 5 bases and J by 4 bases. The CDR3 has 15 amino acids. Per germline, CDR1 SGHAT and CDR2 FQNNGV. CDR3 sequence: CASSISSGRGETQYF. CDR3 nucleotides: TGTGCCAGCAGCATCTCTAGCGGGAGGGGAGAGACCCAGTACTTC.

This clone has only one observation. The chain uses TRBV2 and TRBJ2-7; 10 positions match TRBD2. Looked up from germline, CDR1 is SNHLY and CDR2 is FYNNEI. Trimming at V came to 3 bases and at J to 3 bases, leaving 8 bases not matched to a gene. This CDR3 is 16 amino acids long. CDR3 amino acids: CASSEGIAGGGYEQYF. CDR3 sequence (DNA): TGTGCCAGCAGTGAGGGTATAGCGGGGGGAGGCTACGAGCAGTACTTC.

The chain is built from TRBV7-6 and TRBJ2-3; 14 bases align to TRBD2. The CDR3 is made up of 16 amino acids. J gave up 7 bases and V 4 bases, and 7 bases lay outside the gene matches. CDR1 and CDR2 (germline): SGHVS, FNYEAQ. The CDR3 DNA reads TGTGCCAGCAGCTCACGACTAGCGGGGGGGCTTTATACGCAGTATTTT. Translating gives CASSSRLAGGLYTQYF.

The V call is TRBV27, the J call TRBJ2-1; TRBD2 matches at 16 bases. The J segment lost 4 bases and the V segment lost 2 bases, leaving 5 bases of the junction unmatched. There are 18 residues in the CDR3. CDR1 is MNHEY and CDR2 is SMNVEV in the germline V gene (reference sequence). CDR3 coding DNA: TGTGCCAGCAGTTTAGGGACTAGCGGGAGGGCCGGGTACAATGAGCAGTTCTTC. Amino acid sequence: CASSLGTSGRAGYNEQFF.

This chain connects TRBV4-1 to TRBJ2-7; unclear D gene. CDR1 MGHRA and CDR2 YSYEKL come from the germline V gene. There are 13 residues in the CDR3. V lost 1 base to trimming and J lost 2 bases, with 6 bases between them. CDR3 residues: CASSQGQTYEQYF. Written as DNA, the CDR3 is TGCGCCAGCAGCCAAGGACAAACCTACGAGCAGTACTTC.

The chain is built from TRBV4-3 and TRBJ1-4, with TRBD1 as a possible D gene (6 bases). Germline V gives CDR1 LGHNA, CDR2 YSLEER. The CDR3 covers 14 residues. Trimming stripped 4 bases from V and 6 bases from J, with 12 bases between. The CDR3: CASSPDSGDEKLFF. For the CDR3, the DNA is TGCGCCAGCAGCCCGGACAGTGGTGATGAAAAACTGTTTTTT.

V gene TRBV4-1 combines with J gene TRBJ2-5, with 8 bases matching TRBD1. There are 14 residues in the CDR3. The V gene's germline CDR1 is MGHRA and CDR2 YSYEKL. After removal of 10 bases from V and 3 bases from J, the junction contained 10 bases not matched to a gene. CDR3 sequence (DNA): TGCGCCACCGCAACAGGGGGAGTTGAAGAGACCCAGTACTTC. It codes for CATATGGVEETQYF.

The V gene is TRBV11-2, the J gene TRBJ2-4, with unresolved D. The CDR3 spans 14 residues. The germline CDR1 and CDR2 sequences are SGHAT and FQNNGV. V shed 8 bases and J shed 0 bases, with 11 bases lying between them. CDR3 nucleotides: TGTGCCAGCGGCCGGGTCCTAGCCAAAAACATTCAGTACTTC. Residues: CASGRVLAKNIQYF.

The chain joins TRBV5-1 to TRBJ2-7, with 13 bases aligning to TRBD2. V gave up 3 bases and J gave up 7 bases; unmatched junction bases: 7. The CDR3 extends over 15 amino acids. Germline CDR1 reads SGHRS; CDR2 reads YFSETQ. This CDR3 is CASSSLAGGPREQYF. The CDR3 DNA reads as TGCGCCAGCAGCTCACTAGCGGGAGGGCCGAGGGAGCAGTACTTC.

The chain combines TRBV19 with TRBJ2-7, with 13 bases identical to TRBD2. J gave up 3 bases and V 10 bases, and 15 bases lay outside the gene matches. The CDR3 is 17 amino acids. Germline V gene data show CDR1 as LNHDA and CDR2 as SQIVND (reference sequence). The CDR3 DNA reads as TGTGCCACCAAGGATACCGGGACTAGCGGGATGTTCTACGAGCAGTACTTC. It yields the protein CATKDTGTSGMFYEQYF.

The J gene is TRBJ1-6, the V gene TRBV6-6, with D uncertain. Germline CDR1 and CDR2: MNHNY and SVGAGI (reference sequence). Deletions cut 4 bases from V and 0 bases from J, with 10 bases between. The CDR3 contains 16 residues. The CDR3 bases are TGTGCCAGCAGTTTACTTTCACTCTCCTATAATTCACCCCTCCACTTT. Amino acids: CASSLLSLSYNSPLHF.

The rearrangement joins TRBV7-9 to TRBJ1-2; the D gene is possibly TRBD1 (5 bases). The CDR3 is made up of 14 amino acids. Trimming shortened V by 6 bases and J by 0 bases, and 11 bases separated the two germline ends. Germline CDR1 and CDR2: SEHNR and FQNEAQ (reference sequence). Written as DNA, the CDR3 is TGTGCCAGCAGACCCGACAGTTCTAACTATGGCTACACCTTC. Translated: CASRPDSSNYGYTF. The variable domain in full, with the rest retrieved from reference TRBV7-9 and TRBJ1-2, is DTGVSQNPRHKITKRGQNVTFRCDPISEHNRLYWYRQTLGQGPEFLTYFQNEAQLEKSRLLSDRFSAERPKGSFSTLEIQRTEQGDSAMYLCASRPDSSNYGYTFGSGTRLTVV.